This TCR beta chain emerged from a study of post-analysis software for immune sequencing data. General study results and limits: When patients were compared with controls, about five TRBV segments were more frequent, TRBV5-6, TRBV5-1 and TRBV20-1 among them. F-measure co-clustering was strong for batch-matched samples.

CDR1 is SGHTA, CDR2 FQGNSA, per germline. The CDR3 sequence is 15 residues long. Trimming left V 3 bases short and J 10 bases short, with 19 bases between. With regard to this clonotype: The antigen is unknown.

Unique molecular identifiers were built into the TCR beta cDNA libraries. TCRdb fed the PCR reads into MiXCR, producing one record per CDR3 protein. This table holds 350,000 to 500,000 distinct CDR3 sequences, roughly 38% found once. Sequencing was done on a sample of blood. The TCR comes from a girl aged 2 to 9 with multiple sclerosis. V usage is TRBV7-2 and J usage is TRBJ2-1; D may be TRBD2 (7 bases). CDR3 residues: CASSLTPGGLLEQFF. In DNA form, the CDR3 reads TGTGCCAGCAGCTTGACCCCGGGGGGCCTACTGGAGCAGTTCTTC. Based on the CDR3 plus reference TRBV7-2 and TRBJ2-1, the full variable domain is GAGVSQSPSNKVTEKGKDVELRCDPISGHTALYWYRQSLGQGLEFLIYFQGNSAPDKSGLPSDRFSAERTGGSVSTLTIQRTQQEDSAVYLCASSLTPGGLLEQFFGPGTRLTVL.